The present entry profiles one T cell receptor beta chain with its context. As processed by the authors: Estimates of nucleated cell counts were drawn from the amplification of reference gene primers. Profiling relied on immunoSEQ multiplex PCR, and the TCRdb table lists in-frame clones only, not all of them. The V and J calls and the clone size are those of that table, but D and trimming were determined from the DNA. The sample lists over 200,000 clones, about 86% occurring once. This CDR3 spans 15 amino acids. The junction had 3 bases not matched to a gene; V was cut back by 5 bases and J by 3 bases. Germline CDR1 KGHSH, CDR2 LQKENI. This entry is derived from a study of blood T cell repertoires in COVID-19. Study-level background: Acute-phase and convalescent COVID-19 samples originated in the United States, Italy and Spain. Sample material is recorded as cDNA or gDNA derived from T cells, B-cell-depleted T cells, or PBMCs.

This TCR derives from a man in his forties with active or convalescent COVID-19. Sequencing used peripheral blood. The chain employs TRBV18 and TRBJ2-3; the match to TRBD2 covers 12 bases. The CDR3 nucleotides read TGTGCCAGCTCAAGGACTAGCGGGATAACAGATACGCAGTATTTT. It yields the protein CASSRTSGITDTQYF.